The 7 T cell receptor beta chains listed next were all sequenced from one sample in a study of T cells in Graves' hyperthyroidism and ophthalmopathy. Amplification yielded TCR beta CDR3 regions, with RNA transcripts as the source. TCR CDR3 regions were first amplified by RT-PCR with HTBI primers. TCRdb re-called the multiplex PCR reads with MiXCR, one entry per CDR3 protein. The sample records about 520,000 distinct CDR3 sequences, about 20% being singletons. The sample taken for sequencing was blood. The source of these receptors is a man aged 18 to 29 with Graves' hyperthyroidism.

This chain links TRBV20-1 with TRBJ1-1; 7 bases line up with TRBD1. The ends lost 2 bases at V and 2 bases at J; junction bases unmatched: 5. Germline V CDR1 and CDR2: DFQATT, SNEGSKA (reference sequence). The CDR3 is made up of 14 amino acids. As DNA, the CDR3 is TGCAGTGCTAGACCTACAGGGGCCAACACTGAAGCTTTCTTT. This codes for CSARPTGANTEAFF.

CDR3 region: CASSLVGSGKETQYF. For the CDR3, the DNA is TGTGCCAGCAGCTTAGTCGGGTCTGGGAAGGAGACCCAGTACTTC. The chain carries TRBV7-9 and TRBJ2-5; D gene uncertain. V was shortened by 1 base and J by 5 bases, with 14 bases between the two germline ends. The germline V gene has CDR1 SEHNR and CDR2 FQNEAQ (reference sequence). The CDR3 extends over 15 amino acids.

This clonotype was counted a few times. CDR3 nucleotide sequence: TGTGCCAGTAGTATAGGCCAGTTATTAAATCAGCCCCAGCATTTT. The encoded protein is CASSIGQLLNQPQHF. The chain combines TRBV19 with TRBJ1-5; D uncertain. There are 15 residues in the CDR3. Per germline, CDR1 LNHDA and CDR2 SQIVND (reference sequence). The V gene lost 1 base and the J gene lost 4 bases, with 11 bases spanning the gap.

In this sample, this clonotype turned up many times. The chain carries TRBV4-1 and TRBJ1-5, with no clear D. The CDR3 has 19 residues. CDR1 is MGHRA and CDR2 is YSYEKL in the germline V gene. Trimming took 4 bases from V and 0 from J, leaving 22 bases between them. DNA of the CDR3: TGCGCCAGCAGCCTCCGACCACCGAGTCAGTCCGGTAGCAATCAGCCCCAGCATTTT. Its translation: CASSLRPPSQSGSNQPQHF.

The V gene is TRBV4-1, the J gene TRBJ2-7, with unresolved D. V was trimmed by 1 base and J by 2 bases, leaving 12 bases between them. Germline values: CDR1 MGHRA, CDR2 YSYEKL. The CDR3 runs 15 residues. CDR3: CASSQAGKSTYEQYF. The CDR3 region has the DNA TGCGCCAGCAGCCAAGCCGGCAAGAGTACCTACGAGCAGTACTTC.

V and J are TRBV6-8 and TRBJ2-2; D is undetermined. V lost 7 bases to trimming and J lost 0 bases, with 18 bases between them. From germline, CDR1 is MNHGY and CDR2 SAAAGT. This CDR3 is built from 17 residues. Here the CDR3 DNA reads TGTGCCAGCAAGAGTAGGCATTTGTTCGCGAACACCGGGGAGCTGTTTTTT. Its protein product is CASKSRHLFANTGELFF.

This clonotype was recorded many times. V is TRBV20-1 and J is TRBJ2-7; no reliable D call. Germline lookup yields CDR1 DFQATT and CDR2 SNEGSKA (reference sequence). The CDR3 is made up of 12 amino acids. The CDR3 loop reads CSGNVWGYEQYF. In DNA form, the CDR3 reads TGCAGCGGTAACGTTTGGGGCTACGAGCAGTACTTC.